A selection of T cell receptor beta chains follows, all from one sample in a study of T cell responses to AZD1222 COVID-19 vaccine. Method: immunoSEQ multiplex PCR; TCRdb's copy keeps in-frame clones and lacks some. In the table there are about 90,000 clones, about 85% of which are singletons. Specimen: peripheral blood, collected 28 days after the second AZD1222 dose. The receptors stem from an adult who received the AZD1222 COVID-19 vaccine. CDR3s include the opening cysteine and the closing phenylalanine or tryptophan. Each record gives: V gene, D gene, clone size, J gene, CDR3 protein, CDR3 DNA. The D gene is left open where the match is weak. Size is stated for part of the rows, as once, few or many counts, or as a class when the clone is expanded.

v_call: TRBV6-5
d_call: .
clone_size: few
j_call: TRBJ1-6
cdr3_aa: CASKSGFGGGSPLHF
cdr3_nt: TGTGCCAGCAAGTCGGGATTCGGGGGGGGTTCACCCCTCCACTTT

v_call: TRBV7-3
d_call: TRBD1
clone_size: .
j_call: TRBJ2-3
cdr3_aa: CASSLRGDRSTDTQYF
cdr3_nt: TGTGCCAGCAGCTTAAGGGGGGACAGGAGCACAGATACGCAGTATTTT

v_call: TRBV9
d_call: TRBD1
clone_size: .
j_call: TRBJ2-7
cdr3_aa: CASSVSGQGQSEQYF
cdr3_nt: TGTGCCAGCAGCGTAAGCGGACAGGGTCAATCCGAGCAGTACTTC

v_call: TRBV7-2
d_call: TRBD2
clone_size: once
j_call: TRBJ2-3
cdr3_aa: CASSLGGLAGTDTQYF
cdr3_nt: TGTGCCAGCAGCTTAGGGGGACTAGCAGGCACAGATACGCAGTATTTT

v_call: TRBV18
d_call: TRBD2
clone_size: .
j_call: TRBJ2-7
cdr3_aa: CASSPTSGRSREQYF
cdr3_nt: TGTGCCAGCTCACCGACTAGCGGGAGGTCGAGAGAGCAGTACTTC

v_call: TRBV9
d_call: TRBD1
clone_size: .
j_call: TRBJ1-6
cdr3_aa: CASSLTQGANSPLHF
cdr3_nt: TGTGCCAGCAGCCTGACACAGGGGGCAAATTCACCCCTCCACTTT

v_call: TRBV18
d_call: .
clone_size: .
j_call: TRBJ1-4
cdr3_aa: CASSPGRGLSEKLFF
cdr3_nt: TGTGCCAGCTCACCGGGCCGGGGACTTAGTGAAAAACTGTTTTTT

v_call: TRBV9
d_call: TRBD1
clone_size: .
j_call: TRBJ2-2
cdr3_aa: CASSSPGQGFTGELFF
cdr3_nt: TGTGCCAGCAGCTCACCGGGACAGGGATTCACCGGGGAGCTGTTTTTT

v_call: TRBV5-1
d_call: .
clone_size: .
j_call: TRBJ2-1
cdr3_aa: CASSWAGPDNEQFF
cdr3_nt: TGCGCCAGCAGCTGGGCGGGACCTGACAATGAGCAGTTCTTC

v_call: TRBV4-3
d_call: .
clone_size: .
j_call: TRBJ2-5
cdr3_aa: CASSQEGAGMEGETQYF
cdr3_nt: TGCGCCAGCAGCCAAGAGGGGGCAGGGATGGAAGGAGAGACCCAGTACTTC

v_call: TRBV28
d_call: TRBD1
clone_size: .
j_call: TRBJ2-7
cdr3_aa: CASRRQGGYEQYF
cdr3_nt: TGTGCCAGCAGACGACAGGGTGGCTACGAGCAGTACTTC

v_call: TRBV30
d_call: TRBD2
clone_size: .
j_call: TRBJ2-7
cdr3_aa: CAWEGRGEQYF
cdr3_nt: TGTGCCTGGGAAGGGAGGGGAGAGCAGTATTTC

v_call: TRBV7-3
d_call: .
clone_size: .
j_call: TRBJ2-3
cdr3_aa: CASSVGGNTDTQYF
cdr3_nt: TGTGCCAGCAGTGTGGGGGGAAACACAGATACGCAGTATTTT

v_call: TRBV24-1
d_call: TRBD1
clone_size: .
j_call: TRBJ2-1
cdr3_aa: CATSDGQESSYNEQFF
cdr3_nt: TGTGCCACCAGTGACGGACAGGAGAGCTCCTACAATGAGCAGTTCTTC

v_call: TRBV2
d_call: .
clone_size: .
j_call: TRBJ1-1
cdr3_aa: CASSVQTLEAFF
cdr3_nt: TGTGCCAGCAGTGTCCAGACCCTGGAAGCTTTCTTT

v_call: TRBV28
d_call: TRBD2
clone_size: .
j_call: TRBJ2-7
cdr3_aa: CASSLIVAGAYEQYF
cdr3_nt: TGTGCCAGCAGTCTCATCGTAGCGGGAGCCTACGAGCAGTACTTC

v_call: TRBV28
d_call: .
clone_size: once
j_call: TRBJ1-5
cdr3_aa: CASSAGPHQPQHF
cdr3_nt: TGTGCCAGCAGTGCAGGGCCTCATCAGCCCCAGCATTTT

v_call: TRBV7-8
d_call: .
clone_size: .
j_call: TRBJ2-7
cdr3_aa: CASSLPNYEQYF
cdr3_nt: TGTGCCAGCAGCTTACCAAACTACGAGCAGTACTTC

v_call: TRBV4-3
d_call: .
clone_size: .
j_call: TRBJ2-1
cdr3_aa: CASSQEHRASYNEQFF
cdr3_nt: TGCGCCAGCAGCCAAGAACACAGGGCCTCCTACAATGAGCAGTTCTTC

v_call: TRBV30
d_call: TRBD1
clone_size: .
j_call: TRBJ1-1
cdr3_aa: CAWRAWTGENTEAFF
cdr3_nt: TGTGCCTGGAGAGCCTGGACAGGGGAGAACACTGAAGCTTTCTTT

v_call: TRBV13
d_call: TRBD1
clone_size: .
j_call: TRBJ1-6
cdr3_aa: CASSLGQGMGNSPLHF
cdr3_nt: TGTGCCAGCAGCTTGGGACAGGGGATGGGTAATTCACCCCTCCACTTT

v_call: TRBV25-1
d_call: .
clone_size: .
j_call: TRBJ1-4
cdr3_aa: CASSEYPGVKEKLFF
cdr3_nt: TGTGCCAGCAGTGAATACCCAGGGGTGAAGGAAAAACTGTTTTTT